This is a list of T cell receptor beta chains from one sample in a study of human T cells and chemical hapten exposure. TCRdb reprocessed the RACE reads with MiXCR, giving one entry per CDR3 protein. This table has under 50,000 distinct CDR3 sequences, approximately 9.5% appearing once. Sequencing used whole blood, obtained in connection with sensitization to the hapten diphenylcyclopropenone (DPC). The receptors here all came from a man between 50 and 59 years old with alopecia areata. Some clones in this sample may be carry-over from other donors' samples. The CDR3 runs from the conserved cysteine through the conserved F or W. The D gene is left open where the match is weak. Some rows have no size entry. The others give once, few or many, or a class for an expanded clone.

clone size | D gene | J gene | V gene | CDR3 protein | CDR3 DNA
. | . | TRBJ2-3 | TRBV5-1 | CASSLGPTSTDTQYF | TGCGCCAGCAGCTTGGGCCCAACCTCCACAGATACGCAGTATTTT
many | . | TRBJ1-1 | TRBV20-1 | CSGPRTVTNTEAFF | TGCTCCGGGCCCAGGACAGTGACGAACACTGAAGCTTTCTTT
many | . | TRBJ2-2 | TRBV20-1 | CSPRAPNTGELFF | TGCAGTCCTCGGGCCCCGAACACCGGGGAGCTGTTTTTT
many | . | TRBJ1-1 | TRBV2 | CASNGGDRTDSNTEAFF | TGTGCCAGCAACGGCGGTGACAGGACAGATTCGAACACTGAAGCTTTCTTT
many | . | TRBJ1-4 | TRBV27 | CASTGRVGHEKLFF | TGTGCCAGCACCGGACGGGTTGGGCATGAAAAACTGTTTTTT
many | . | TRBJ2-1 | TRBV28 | CASRLLRAYNEQFF | TGTGCCAGCAGATTACTTCGGGCCTACAATGAGCAGTTCTTC
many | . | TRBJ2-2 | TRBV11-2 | CASSFEGTLPTGELFF | TGTGCCAGCAGCTTTGAAGGGACTCTACCGACCGGGGAGCTGTTTTTT
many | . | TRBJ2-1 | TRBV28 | CASSLAIEQFF | TGTGCCAGCAGTTTAGCGATTGAGCAGTTCTTC
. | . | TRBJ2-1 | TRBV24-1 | CATSAAPPAPSYNEQFF | TGTGCCACCAGTGCCGCTCCCCCAGCGCCTAGCTACAATGAGCAGTTCTTC
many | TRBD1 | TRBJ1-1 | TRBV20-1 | CSARGQGRGRTEAFF | TGCAGTGCTAGAGGACAGGGAAGAGGTCGGACTGAAGCTTTCTTT
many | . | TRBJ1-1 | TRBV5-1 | CASSPPTMNTEAFF | TGCGCCAGCAGTCCTCCTACTATGAACACTGAAGCTTTCTTT
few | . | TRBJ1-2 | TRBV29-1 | CSGPNYGYTF | TGCAGCGGGCCCAACTATGGCTACACCTTC
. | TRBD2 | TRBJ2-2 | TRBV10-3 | CAITERGPTGELFF | TGTGCCATCACGGAGCGGGGGCCCACCGGGGAGCTGTTTTTT
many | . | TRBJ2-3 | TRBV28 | CASSLYHLTDTQYF | TGTGCCAGCAGTTTATATCATCTCACAGATACGCAGTATTTT
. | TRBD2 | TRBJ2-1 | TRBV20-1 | CSASGIGTSGGNEQFF | TGCAGTGCTAGCGGTATCGGGACTAGCGGGGGTAATGAGCAGTTCTTC
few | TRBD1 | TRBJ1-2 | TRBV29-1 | CSVEVIRGRGYGYTF | TGCAGCGTTGAAGTAATAAGGGGGCGAGGGTATGGCTACACCTTC
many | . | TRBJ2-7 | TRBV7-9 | CASSPAGSSYEQYF | TGTGCCAGCAGCCCAGCCGGCAGCTCCTACGAGCAGTACTTC
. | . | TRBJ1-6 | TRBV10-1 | CASSVEPRTYNSPLHF | TGCGCCAGCAGTGTGGAGCCCCGGACATATAATTCACCCCTCCACTTT
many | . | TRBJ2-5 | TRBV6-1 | CASSEGQMYQETQYF | TGTGCCAGCAGTGAGGGGCAGATGTACCAAGAGACCCAGTACTTC
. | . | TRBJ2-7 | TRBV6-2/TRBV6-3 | CASNDLYGYEQYF | TGTGCCAGCAACGACTTGTACGGGTACGAGCAGTACTTC
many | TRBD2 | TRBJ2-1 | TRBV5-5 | CASSLGSGSGSEQFF | TGTGCCAGCAGCTTGGGGAGCGGGAGTGGGAGTGAGCAGTTCTTC
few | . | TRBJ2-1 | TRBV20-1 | CSATSRWGLDNEQFF | TGCAGTGCTACCTCCAGATGGGGGTTAGACAATGAGCAGTTCTTC
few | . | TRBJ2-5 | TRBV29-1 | CSVRKQPAEETQYF | TGCAGCGTCCGGAAACAGCCTGCCGAAGAGACCCAGTACTTC
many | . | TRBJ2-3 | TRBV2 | CASSDRGTDTQYF | TGTGCCAGCAGTGACAGGGGAACAGATACGCAGTATTTT
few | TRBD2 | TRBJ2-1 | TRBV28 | CASSLSQAGRQFF | TGTGCCAGCAGTTTGTCCCAAGCGGGAAGGCAGTTCTTC
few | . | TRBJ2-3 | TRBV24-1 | CATTAGPSFDTDTQYF | TGTGCCACCACCGCCGGGCCCTCTTTCGACACAGATACGCAGTATTTT
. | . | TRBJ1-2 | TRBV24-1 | CATSDFGTNYGYTF | TGTGCCACCAGTGATTTTGGGACTAACTATGGCTACACCTTC
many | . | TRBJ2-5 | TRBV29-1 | CSVLGPPEGETQYF | TGCAGCGTGCTTGGACCCCCGGAGGGAGAGACCCAGTACTTC
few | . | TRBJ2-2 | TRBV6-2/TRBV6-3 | CASSYRDRRTGELFF | TGTGCCAGCAGTTACAGGGACCGGAGAACCGGGGAGCTGTTTTTT
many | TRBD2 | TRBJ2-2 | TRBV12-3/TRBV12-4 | CASRDGASGRHTGELFF | TGTGCCAGCAGGGATGGGGCTAGCGGGAGGCACACCGGGGAGCTGTTTTTT
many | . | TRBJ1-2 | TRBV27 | CASSLLGSGYGYTF | TGTGCCAGCAGTTTATTAGGGAGTGGCTATGGCTACACCTTC
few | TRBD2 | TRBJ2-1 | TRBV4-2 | CASSQDYGGLAGGPSYNEQFF | TGTGCCAGCAGCCAAGATTATGGGGGACTAGCGGGAGGGCCGTCCTACAATGAGCAGTTCTTC
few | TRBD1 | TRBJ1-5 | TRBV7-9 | CASSLQGTGNQPQHF | TGTGCCAGCAGCTTACAGGGGACAGGCAATCAGCCCCAGCATTTT
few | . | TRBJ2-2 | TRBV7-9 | CASSTKDTPNTGELFF | TGTGCCAGCAGCACCAAGGACACCCCGAACACCGGGGAGCTGTTTTTT
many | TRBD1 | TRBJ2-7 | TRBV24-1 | CATSPGQGVNEQYF | TGTGCCACCAGCCCGGGACAGGGGGTGAACGAGCAGTACTTC
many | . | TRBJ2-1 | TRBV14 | CASSQDPLALTDNEQFF | TGTGCCAGCAGCCAAGACCCCCTAGCCCTCACAGACAATGAGCAGTTCTTC
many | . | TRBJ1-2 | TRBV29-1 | CSVSRTENYGYTF | TGCAGCGTTAGCCGGACGGAGAACTATGGCTACACCTTC
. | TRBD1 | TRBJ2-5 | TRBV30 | CAWRERTGLQTQYF | TGTGCCTGGAGAGAACGGACAGGCTTGCAGACCCAGTACTTC
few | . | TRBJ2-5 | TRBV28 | CASSFSRLRQETQYF | TGTGCCAGCAGTTTCTCTAGACTTAGACAAGAGACCCAGTACTTC
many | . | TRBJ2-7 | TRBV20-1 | CSAPPGAQRDEQYF | TGCAGTGCCCCCCCCGGGGCCCAACGGGACGAGCAGTACTTC
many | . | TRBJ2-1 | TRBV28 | CASSLSGSYNEQFF | TGTGCCAGCAGTCTTTCAGGGTCCTACAATGAGCAGTTCTTC
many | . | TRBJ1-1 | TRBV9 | CASSPLSGQTNTEAFF | TGTGCCAGCAGCCCGCTAAGCGGACAGACGAACACTGAAGCTTTCTTT
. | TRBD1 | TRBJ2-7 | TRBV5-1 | CASSLGGTGAYYEQYF | TGCGCCAGCAGCTTGGGTGGGACAGGAGCCTACTACGAGCAGTACTTC
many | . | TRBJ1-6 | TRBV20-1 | CSARARTQNNSPLHF | TGCAGTGCTAGAGCCCGGACACAGAATAATTCACCCCTCCACTTT
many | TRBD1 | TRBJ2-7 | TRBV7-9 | CASSPRDRTYEQYF | TGTGCCAGCAGCCCCCGGGACAGGACCTACGAGCAGTACTTC
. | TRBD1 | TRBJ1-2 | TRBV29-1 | CSVATGGYGYTF | TGCAGCGTTGCAACAGGGGGATATGGCTACACCTTC
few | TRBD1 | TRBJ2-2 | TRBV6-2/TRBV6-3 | CASTADRGYTGELFF | TGTGCCAGCACCGCGGACAGGGGGTACACCGGGGAGCTGTTTTTT
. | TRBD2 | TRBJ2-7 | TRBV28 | CASSRSGSDEQYF | TGTGCCAGCAGTCGGAGCGGGAGTGATGAGCAGTACTTC
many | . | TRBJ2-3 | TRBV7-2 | CASSLYALSTDTQYF | TGTGCCAGCAGCTTATATGCCCTAAGCACAGATACGCAGTATTTT
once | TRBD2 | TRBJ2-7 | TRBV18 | CASSPRLAEVGNEQYF | TGTGCCAGCTCACCACGCCTAGCGGAGGTGGGCAACGAGCAGTACTTC
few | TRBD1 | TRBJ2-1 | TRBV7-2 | CASSQSPGQPDNEQFF | TGTGCCAGCAGCCAATCCCCGGGACAGCCTGACAATGAGCAGTTCTTC
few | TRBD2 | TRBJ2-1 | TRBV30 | CAWRVAGPSYNEQFF | TGTGCCTGGAGGGTAGCGGGACCCTCCTACAATGAGCAGTTCTTC
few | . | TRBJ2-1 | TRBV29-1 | CSVVSGIHEQFF | TGCAGCGTTGTATCGGGGATCCATGAGCAGTTCTTC